What follows are 18 T cell receptor beta chains derived from one specimen sequenced in a study of T cell responses to AZD1222 COVID-19 vaccine. Measured with immunoSEQ multiplex PCR; TCRdb has only the in-frame clones, and not every one. The data contain some 120,000 clones, about nine tenths of them singletons. Sequences were derived from peripheral blood, sampled on day 0 of AZD1222 vaccination. Source of these receptors: an adult in good health.

The chain carries TRBV4-3 and TRBJ2-7, with D possibly TRBD1 on 5 matching bases. Germline CDR1 and CDR2: LGHNA and YSLEER. Trimming took 0 bases from V and 1 from J, leaving 7 bases between them. The CDR3 contains 14 residues. The chain's CDR3 is CASSQDRVSYEQYF. The CDR3 region has the DNA TGCGCCAGCAGCCAAGACAGGGTTTCCTACGAGCAGTACTTC.

This clone came up once. Other nucleotide sequences in the sample specify the same CDR3. CDR3 DNA sequence: TGTGCCAGCAGCGTAGGACAGTTCTCCTACGAGCAGTACTTC. This sequence encodes CASSVGQFSYEQYF. This chain links TRBV9 with TRBJ2-7, with D possibly being TRBD1 (5 bases). The CDR3 length is 14 residues. V was cut by 0 bases and J by 0 bases, with 7 bases left in between. Germline lookup yields CDR1 SGDLS and CDR2 YYNGEE.

V usage is TRBV6-5 and J usage is TRBJ2-7; D gene unclear. The length of the CDR3 is 11 residues. Trimming removed 6 bases at V and 4 bases at J, with 7 bases between. The germline CDR1 and CDR2 sequences are MNHEY and SVGAGI. The DNA for the CDR3 is TGTGCCAGCAGCCGACTGTACGAGCAGTACTTC. It translates to CASSRLYEQYF.

In this sample, this clone turned up once. The CDR3 reads CASSLTSRNTEAFF. DNA of the CDR3: TGTGCCAGCAGCCTGACCTCCAGGAACACTGAAGCTTTCTTT. V gene TRBV9 combines with J gene TRBJ1-1; D gene uncertain. V was trimmed by 4 bases and J by 1 base, leaving 11 bases between them. The CDR3 spans 14 residues. Germline V gives CDR1 SGDLS, CDR2 YYNGEE.

The chain links TRBV28 to TRBJ1-1; 8 bases match TRBD1. Germline V gene lookup returns CDR1 MDHEN and CDR2 SYDVKM. The ends lost 7 bases at V and 3 bases at J; junction bases unmatched: 7. The CDR3 has 14 amino acids. CDR3 amino acids: CASTQGAGDTEAFF. Written as DNA, the CDR3 is TGTGCCAGCACTCAGGGGGCTGGGGACACTGAAGCTTTCTTT.

The chain has TRBV19 and TRBJ2-2; 9 nucleotides agree with TRBD2. Looked up from germline, CDR1 is LNHDA and CDR2 is SQIVND (reference sequence). CDR3 length: 21 residues. V shed 0 bases and J 4 bases; nucleotides not matched to a gene: 18. The CDR3 sequence is CASSIERGLISGSRGTGELFF. DNA of the CDR3: TGTGCCAGTAGTATAGAGAGAGGTCTGATTAGCGGGAGTCGGGGCACCGGGGAGCTGTTTTTT.

V and J are TRBV28 and TRBJ1-5, with D uncertain. V lost 7 bases and J lost 0, with 10 bases in between. Germline assignment: CDR1 MDHEN and CDR2 SYDVKM. There are 14 residues in the CDR3. CDR3 DNA: TGTGCCAGCACCCGGAGGAATAGCAATCAGCCCCAGCATTTT. Translating gives CASTRRNSNQPQHF.

This rearrangement joins TRBV6-4 to TRBJ1-3; 10 nucleotides align to TRBD1. The CDR3 length is 13 residues. With 10 bases clipped from V and 4 bases from J, the junction kept 4 bases outside the gene matches. CDR1 and CDR2 (germline): MRHNA, SNTAGT. CDR3 coding DNA: TGTGCCACGGGACAGGGGAGAGGAAACACCATATATTTT. Translation: CATGQGRGNTIYF.

The CDR3 region is CASSLRLSKNIQYF. The DNA for the CDR3 is TGTGCCAGCAGCTTAAGGTTAAGCAAAAACATTCAGTACTTC. The gene calls are TRBV7-2 and TRBJ2-4; D unclear. The CDR3 totals 14 residues. The V end was cut by 2 bases, the J end by 3 bases, with 8 bases between. CDR1 is SGHTA and CDR2 is FQGNSA in the germline V gene.

The V call is TRBV15, the J call TRBJ2-5; D remains unclear. The CDR3 covers 12 residues. V dropped 5 bases and J dropped 2 bases, with 6 bases sitting between them. Looked up from germline, CDR1 is LNHNV and CDR2 is YYDKDF (reference sequence). This CDR3 is CATSGDQETQYF. CDR3 nucleotides: TGTGCCACCAGCGGCGATCAAGAGACCCAGTACTTC.

This clone turned up a few times. DNA for the CDR3: TGTGCCACCAGGGACGGATACGAGCAGTACTTC. Translation gives CATRDGYEQYF. The chain uses TRBV19 and TRBJ2-7, with D perhaps given as TRBD1 or TRBD2 (5 bases each). The CDR3 runs to 11 residues. V dropped 10 bases and J dropped 4 bases, with 11 bases sitting between them. Germline-derived CDR1 and CDR2 are LNHDA and SQIVND (reference sequence).

In this sample, this clone turned up once. V is TRBV5-4 and J is TRBJ2-7, with TRBD2 matching over 11 bases. The CDR3 consists of 16 residues. The germline gives CDR1 SGHNT, CDR2 YYREEE (reference sequence). V trimming: 2 bases; J trimming: 1 base; junction bases outside the gene matches: 5. The chain's CDR3 is CASSFGTSGLSYEQYF. Written as DNA, the CDR3 is TGTGCCAGCAGCTTCGGGACTAGCGGTCTTTCCTACGAGCAGTACTTC.

V and J are TRBV6-1 and TRBJ2-1, with D possibly being TRBD2 (5 bases). Germline V gene data show CDR1 as MNHNS and CDR2 as SASEGT. V lost 2 bases and J 9 bases, leaving 14 bases between the germline ends. CDR3 size: 14 residues. This chain's CDR3 is CASSEMVIAGEQFF. The CDR3 DNA reads as TGTGCCAGCAGTGAAATGGTAATCGCGGGTGAGCAGTTCTTC.

This chain links TRBV18 with TRBJ1-5; 8 nucleotides align to TRBD1. This CDR3 has 13 amino acids. J gave up 7 bases and V 3 bases, and 2 bases lay outside the gene matches. CDR1 is KGHSH and CDR2 is LQKENI in the germline V gene. As DNA, the CDR3 is TGTGCCAGCTCACCGGGACAGGAACAGCCCCAGCATTTT. This translates into CASSPGQEQPQHF.

This clone was observed once. J is TRBJ1-5 and V is TRBV28; TRBD1 aligns across 11 bases. From germline, CDR1 is MDHEN and CDR2 SYDVKM. The CDR3 runs 15 residues. Germline trimming cut 5 bases from V and 2 bases from J; bases unmatched to any gene: 2. CDR3 sequence: CASSKDRGRNQPQHF. As DNA, the CDR3 is TGTGCCAGCAGTAAGGACAGGGGGCGCAATCAGCCCCAGCATTTT.

The chain has TRBV28 and TRBJ2-6, with D uncertain. The V gene lost 3 bases and the J gene lost 0 bases, with 6 bases spanning the gap. CDR3 size: 15 residues. From germline, CDR1 is MDHEN and CDR2 SYDVKM. DNA of the CDR3: TGTGCCAGCAGTTTCCCGGGCTCTGGGGCCAACGTCCTGACTTTC. It specifies CASSFPGSGANVLTF. Based on the CDR3 plus reference TRBV28 and TRBJ2-6, the full variable domain is DVKVTQSSRYLVKRTGEKVFLECVQDMDHENMFWYRQDPGLGLRLIYFSYDVKMKEKGDIPEGYSVSREKKERFSLILESASTNQTSMYLCASSFPGSGANVLTFGAGSRLTVL.

CDR3 sequence (DNA): TGTGCCAGCAGTGCGGTTAGGTCGTGGGAGACCCAGTACTTC. Its protein product is CASSAVRSWETQYF. The chain employs TRBV28 and TRBJ2-5; D ambiguous. CDR1 MDHEN and CDR2 SYDVKM come from the germline V gene. The CDR3 contains 14 residues. Trimming pared 5 bases from V and 5 bases from J, leaving 15 bases between.

The chain recombines TRBV6-5 with TRBJ2-1; TRBD2 agrees at 11 bases. Trimming removed 2 bases from V and 3 bases from J; junction bases left unmatched: 3. The CDR3 loop spans 16 amino acids. From germline, CDR1 is MNHEY and CDR2 SVGAGI. CDR3 bases: TGTGCCAGCAGTTACGTAGCGGGGGGGGGCTACAATGAGCAGTTCTTC. It yields the protein CASSYVAGGGYNEQFF.